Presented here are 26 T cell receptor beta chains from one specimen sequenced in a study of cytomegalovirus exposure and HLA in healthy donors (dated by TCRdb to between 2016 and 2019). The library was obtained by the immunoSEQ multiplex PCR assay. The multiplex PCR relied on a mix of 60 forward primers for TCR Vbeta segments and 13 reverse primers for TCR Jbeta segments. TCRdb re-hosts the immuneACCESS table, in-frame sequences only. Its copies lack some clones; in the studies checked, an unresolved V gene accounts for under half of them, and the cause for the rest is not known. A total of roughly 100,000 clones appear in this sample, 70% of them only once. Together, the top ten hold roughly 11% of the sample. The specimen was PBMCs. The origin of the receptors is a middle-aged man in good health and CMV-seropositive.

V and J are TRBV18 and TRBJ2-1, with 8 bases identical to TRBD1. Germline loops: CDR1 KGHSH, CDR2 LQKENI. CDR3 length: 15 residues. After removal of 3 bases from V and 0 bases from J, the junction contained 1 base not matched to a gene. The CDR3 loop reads CASSPGTGSYNEQFF. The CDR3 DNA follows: TGTGCCAGCTCACCCGGGACAGGCTCCTACAATGAGCAGTTCTTC. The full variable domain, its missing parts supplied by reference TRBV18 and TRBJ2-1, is NAGVMQNPRHLVRRRGQEARLRCSPMKGHSHVYWYRQLPEEGLKFMVYLQKENIIDESGMPKERFSAEFPKEGPSILRIQQVVRGDSAAYFCASSPGTGSYNEQFFGPGTRLTVL.

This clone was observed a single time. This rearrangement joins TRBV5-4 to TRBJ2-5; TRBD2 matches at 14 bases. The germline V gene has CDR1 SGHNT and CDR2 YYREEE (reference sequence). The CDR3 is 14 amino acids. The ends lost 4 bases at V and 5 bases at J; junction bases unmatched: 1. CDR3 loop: CASSGTSGSETQYF. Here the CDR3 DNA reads TGTGCCAGCAGCGGGACTAGCGGGAGTGAGACCCAGTACTTC.

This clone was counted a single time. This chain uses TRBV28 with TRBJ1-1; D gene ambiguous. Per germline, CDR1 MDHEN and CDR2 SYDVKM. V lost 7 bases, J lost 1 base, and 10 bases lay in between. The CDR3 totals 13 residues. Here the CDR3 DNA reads TGTGCCAGCACCGCCCACGGGAACACTGAAGCTTTCTTT. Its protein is CASTAHGNTEAFF.

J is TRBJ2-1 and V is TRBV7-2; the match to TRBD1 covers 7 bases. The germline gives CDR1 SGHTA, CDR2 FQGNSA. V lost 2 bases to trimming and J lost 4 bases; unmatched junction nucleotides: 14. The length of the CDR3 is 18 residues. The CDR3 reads CASSLSPFWDRRYNEQFF. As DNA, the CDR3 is TGTGCCAGCAGCTTATCCCCGTTTTGGGACAGAAGATACAATGAGCAGTTCTTC.

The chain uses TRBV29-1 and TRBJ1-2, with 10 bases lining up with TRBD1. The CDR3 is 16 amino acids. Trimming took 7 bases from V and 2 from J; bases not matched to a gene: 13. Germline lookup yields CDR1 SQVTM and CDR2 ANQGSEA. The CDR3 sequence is CSAGNVGTGANYGYTF. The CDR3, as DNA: TGCAGCGCCGGAAACGTCGGGACAGGGGCCAACTATGGCTACACCTTC.

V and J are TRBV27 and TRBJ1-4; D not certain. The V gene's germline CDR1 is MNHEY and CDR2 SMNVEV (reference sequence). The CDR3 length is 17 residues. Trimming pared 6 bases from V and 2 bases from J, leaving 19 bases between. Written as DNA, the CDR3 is TGTGCCAGCAGCTCCGGGTCGATAATTGGTACTAATGAAAAACTGTTTTTT. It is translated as CASSSGSIIGTNEKLFF. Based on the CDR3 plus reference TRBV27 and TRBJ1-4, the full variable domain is EAQVTQNPRYLITVTGKKLTVTCSQNMNHEYMSWYRQDPGLGLRQIYYSMNVEVTDKGDVPEGYKVSRKEKRNFPLILESPSPNQTSLYFCASSSGSIIGTNEKLFFGSGTQLSVL.

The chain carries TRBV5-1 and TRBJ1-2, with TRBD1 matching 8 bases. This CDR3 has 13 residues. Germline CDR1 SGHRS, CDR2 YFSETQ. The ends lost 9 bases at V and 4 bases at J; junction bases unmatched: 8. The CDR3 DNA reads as TGCGCCACCTCGACAGGGGATACCTATGGCTACACCTTC. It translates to CATSTGDTYGYTF. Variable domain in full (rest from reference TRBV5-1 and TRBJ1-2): KAGVTQTPRYLIKTRGQQVTLSCSPISGHRSVSWYQQTPGQGLQFLFEYFSETQRNKGNFPGRFSGRQFSNSRSEMNVSTLELGDSALYLCATSTGDTYGYTFGSGTRLTVV.

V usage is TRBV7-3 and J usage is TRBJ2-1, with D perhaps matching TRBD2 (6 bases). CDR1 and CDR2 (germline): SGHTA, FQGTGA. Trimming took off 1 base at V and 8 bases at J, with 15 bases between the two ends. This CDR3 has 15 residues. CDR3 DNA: TGTGCCAGCAGCTTAATCGCGGCTAGCGTATATGAGCAGTTCTTC. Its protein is CASSLIAASVYEQFF.

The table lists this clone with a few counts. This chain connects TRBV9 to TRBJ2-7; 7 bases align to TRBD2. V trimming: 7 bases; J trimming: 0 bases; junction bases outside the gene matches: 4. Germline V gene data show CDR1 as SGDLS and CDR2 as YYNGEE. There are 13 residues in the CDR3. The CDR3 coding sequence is TGTGCCAGCGGCAGCGGGAACTCCTACGAGCAGTACTTC. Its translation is CASGSGNSYEQYF.

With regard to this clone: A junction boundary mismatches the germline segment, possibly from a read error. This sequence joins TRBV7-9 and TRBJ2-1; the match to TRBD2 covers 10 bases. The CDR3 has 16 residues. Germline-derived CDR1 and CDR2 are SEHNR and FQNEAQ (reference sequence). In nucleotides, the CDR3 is TGTTCCAGCAGCCCCCATCAGCGGGAGGGTGACAATGAGCAGTTCTTC. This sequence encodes CSSSPHQREGDNEQFF.

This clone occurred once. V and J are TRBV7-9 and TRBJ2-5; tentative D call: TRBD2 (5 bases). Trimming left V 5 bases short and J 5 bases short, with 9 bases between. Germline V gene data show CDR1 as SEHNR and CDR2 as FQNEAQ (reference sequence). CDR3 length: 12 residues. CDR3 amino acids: CASSGQRETQYF. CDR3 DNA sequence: TGTGCCAGCAGCGGCCAGCGGGAGACCCAGTACTTC.

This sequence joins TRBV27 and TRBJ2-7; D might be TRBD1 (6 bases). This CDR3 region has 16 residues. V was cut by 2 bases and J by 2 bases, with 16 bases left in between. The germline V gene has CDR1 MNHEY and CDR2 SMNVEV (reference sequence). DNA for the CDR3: TGTGCCAGCAGTTTACGACAGGCCACTTTGCCCTACGAGCAGTACTTC. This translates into CASSLRQATLPYEQYF.

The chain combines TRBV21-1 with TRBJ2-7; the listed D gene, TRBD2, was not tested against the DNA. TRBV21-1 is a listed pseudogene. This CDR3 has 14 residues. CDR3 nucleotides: TGTGCCAGCAGCAATCGGAGGGCTGGAGACGAGCAGTACGTC. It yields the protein CASSNRRAGDEQYV.

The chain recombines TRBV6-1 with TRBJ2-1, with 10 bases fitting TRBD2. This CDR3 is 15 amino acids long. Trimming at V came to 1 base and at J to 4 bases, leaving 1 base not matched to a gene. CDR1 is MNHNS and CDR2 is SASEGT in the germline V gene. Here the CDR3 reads CASSEGAGGYNEQFF. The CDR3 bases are TGTGCCAGCAGTGAAGGAGCGGGAGGGTACAATGAGCAGTTCTTC.

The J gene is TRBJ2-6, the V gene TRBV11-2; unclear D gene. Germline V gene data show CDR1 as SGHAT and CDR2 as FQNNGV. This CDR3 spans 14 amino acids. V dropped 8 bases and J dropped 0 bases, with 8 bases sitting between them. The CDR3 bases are TGTGCCAGCTCCCTTAGCTCTGGGGCCAACGTCCTGACTTTC. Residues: CASSLSSGANVLTF.

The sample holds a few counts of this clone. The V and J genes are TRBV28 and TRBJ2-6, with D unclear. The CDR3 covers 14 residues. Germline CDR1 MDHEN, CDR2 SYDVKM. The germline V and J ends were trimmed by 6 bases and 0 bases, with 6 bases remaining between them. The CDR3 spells CASSKLSGANVLTF. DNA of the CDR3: TGTGCCAGCAGCAAACTCTCTGGGGCCAACGTCCTGACTTTC.

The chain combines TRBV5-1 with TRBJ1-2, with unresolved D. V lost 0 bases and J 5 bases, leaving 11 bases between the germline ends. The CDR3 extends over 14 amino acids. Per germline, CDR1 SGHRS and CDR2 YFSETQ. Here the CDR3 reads CASSLDSSLYGYTF. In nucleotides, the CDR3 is TGCGCCAGCAGCTTGGATAGTTCGCTTTATGGCTACACCTTC.

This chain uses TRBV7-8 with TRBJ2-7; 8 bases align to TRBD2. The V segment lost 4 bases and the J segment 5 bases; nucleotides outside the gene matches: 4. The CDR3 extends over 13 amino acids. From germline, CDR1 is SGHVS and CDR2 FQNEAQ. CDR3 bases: TGTGCCAGCAGCTACAGCGGGAGAAACGAGCAGTACGTC. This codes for CASSYSGRNEQYV.

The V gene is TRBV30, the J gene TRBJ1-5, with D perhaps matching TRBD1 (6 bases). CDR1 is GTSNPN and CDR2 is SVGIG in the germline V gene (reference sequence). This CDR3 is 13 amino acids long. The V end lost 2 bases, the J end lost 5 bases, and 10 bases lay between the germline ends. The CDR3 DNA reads TGTGCCTGGAGTCCATCAGGGGATCAGCCCCAGCATTTT. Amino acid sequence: CAWSPSGDQPQHF.

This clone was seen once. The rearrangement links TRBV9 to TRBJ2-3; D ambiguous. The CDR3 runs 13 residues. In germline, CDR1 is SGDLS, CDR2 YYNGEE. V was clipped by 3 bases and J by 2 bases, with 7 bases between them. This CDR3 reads CASSGVYTDTQYF. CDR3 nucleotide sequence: TGTGCCAGCAGCGGAGTGTACACAGATACGCAGTATTTT.

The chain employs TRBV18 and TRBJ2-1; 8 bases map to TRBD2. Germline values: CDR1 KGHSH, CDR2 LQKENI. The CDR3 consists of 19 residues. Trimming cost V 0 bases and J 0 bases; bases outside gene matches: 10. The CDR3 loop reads CASSPPREGRPSSYNEQFF. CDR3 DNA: TGTGCCAGCTCACCACCCCGGGAGGGGAGACCGAGCTCCTACAATGAGCAGTTCTTC.

The CDR3 here is CASSLVRYTGELFF. The CDR3 bases are TGTGCCAGCAGCTTGGTCAGATACACCGGGGAGCTGTTTTTT. The genes are TRBV5-6 and TRBJ2-2; D is unresolved. V was shortened by 0 bases and J by 3 bases, with 6 bases between the two germline ends. CDR1 and CDR2 from the germline V gene are SGHDT and YYEEEE. This CDR3 region has 14 residues.

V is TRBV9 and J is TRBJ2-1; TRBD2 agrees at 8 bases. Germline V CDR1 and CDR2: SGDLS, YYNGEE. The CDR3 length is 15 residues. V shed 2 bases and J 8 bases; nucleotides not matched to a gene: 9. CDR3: CASSVFTSGSHEQFF. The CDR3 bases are TGTGCCAGCAGCGTCTTTACTAGCGGTTCGCATGAGCAGTTCTTC.

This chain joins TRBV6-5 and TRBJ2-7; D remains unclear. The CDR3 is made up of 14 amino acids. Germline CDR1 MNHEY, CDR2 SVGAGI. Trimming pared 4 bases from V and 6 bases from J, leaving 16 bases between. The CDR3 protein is CASSSSGWVSEQYF. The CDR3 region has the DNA TGTGCCAGCAGTTCTTCAGGTTGGGTGAGCGAGCAGTACTTC.

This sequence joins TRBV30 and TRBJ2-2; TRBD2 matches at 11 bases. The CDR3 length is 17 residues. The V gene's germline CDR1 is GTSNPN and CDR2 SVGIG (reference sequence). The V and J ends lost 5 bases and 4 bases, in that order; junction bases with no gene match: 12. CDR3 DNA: TGTGCCTGGGCCCCCTTGGTAGCGGGAGGGGTCACCGGGGAGCTGTTTTTT. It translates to CAWAPLVAGGVTGELFF.

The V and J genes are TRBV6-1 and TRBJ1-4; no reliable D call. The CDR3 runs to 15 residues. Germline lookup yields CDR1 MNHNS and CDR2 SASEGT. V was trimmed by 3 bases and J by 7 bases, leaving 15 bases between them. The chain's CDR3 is CASSEIGADGEKLFF. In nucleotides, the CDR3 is TGTGCCAGCAGTGAGATAGGAGCGGATGGTGAAAAACTGTTTTTT.